This T cell receptor beta chain was sequenced for a study of shared clonotypes between healthy human individuals. General study points: Around 5.4% of naive CD4 clonotypes were common to a few donors.

Naive CD8 cells, CD45RO-negative and positively selected for CCR7, excluded terminally differentiated effector memory CD45RA+ cells. Adult Caucasians living in Nashville, Tennessee made up all of the donors. Libraries were prepared by immunoSEQ multiplex PCR; TCRdb keeps only in-frame clonotypes and omits some of them. Here the sample spans more than 2 million clones, over 85% being singletons. As for this clone: Antigen: not known.

V shed 5 bases and J shed 2 bases, with 13 bases lying between them. The CDR3 has 14 amino acids. Germline values: CDR1 MDHEN, CDR2 SYDVKM. V gene TRBV28 combines with J gene TRBJ2-7; D unclear. The TCR originated in a man younger than 30 in good health. Some clones in this sample may be carry-over from other donors' samples. What was sequenced was naive CD8+ T cells from PBMCs. CDR3 sequence: CASSPRINPYEQYF. CDR3 DNA sequence: TGTGCCAGCAGTCCCCGGATAAACCCCTACGAGCAGTACTTC.